A single sample is the source of the 19 T cell receptor beta chains below, sequenced in a study of Graves' ophthalmopathy and Graves' hyperthyroidism. The sequenced template was RNA, covering the TCR beta CDR3 region. HTBI primers served in a first-round RT-PCR, which a second-round multiplex PCR followed. TCRdb used MiXCR to reprocess the multiplex PCR reads, holding one entry per CDR3 protein. This sample has 200,000 to 250,000 distinct CDR3 sequences, with roughly 29% found just once. The sequenced sample was peripheral blood. The receptors shown here come from a man aged 50-60 years with Graves' ophthalmopathy.

This clonotype came up many times. The rearrangement joins TRBV4-1 to TRBJ2-7, with a weak D call TRBD1 (6 bases). V was trimmed by 1 base and J by 3 bases, leaving 10 bases between them. Germline V gene data show CDR1 as MGHRA and CDR2 as YSYEKL. The CDR3 is made up of 14 amino acids. Written as DNA, the CDR3 is TGCGCCAGCAGCCAAGGGGTAGGGGGCTACGAGCAGTACTTC. Its protein is CASSQGVGGYEQYF.

The J gene is TRBJ2-7, the V gene TRBV28; D is unresolved. CDR1 MDHEN and CDR2 SYDVKM come from the germline V gene. V lost 3 bases and J lost 0, with 9 bases in between. This CDR3 contains 14 residues. CDR3 sequence reads: CASSLPTHSYEQYF. The DNA of the CDR3 is TGTGCCAGCAGTTTGCCAACTCACTCCTACGAGCAGTACTTC.

In its sample, this clonotype was seen many times. The chain links TRBV7-8 to TRBJ1-6; 8 positions match TRBD1. Losses at the gene ends were 3 bases for V and 8 bases for J; bases not matched to a gene: 9. The CDR3 is 16 amino acids. In germline, CDR1 is SGHVS, CDR2 FQNEAQ. The CDR3 DNA is TGTGCCAGCAGCTTCGAGCCAGGGGGCCGGGATTCACCCCTCCACTTT. It translates to CASSFEPGGRDSPLHF.

In its sample, this clonotype was seen many times. The chain carries TRBV3-1 and TRBJ1-3, with TRBD1 matching over 9 bases. With 2 bases clipped from V and 1 base from J, the junction kept 6 bases outside the gene matches. Germline-derived CDR1 and CDR2 are LGHDT and YNNKEL (reference sequence). The CDR3 is 17 residues long. CDR3 residues: CASSQHTGGRSGNTIYF. CDR3 in DNA: TGTGCCAGCAGCCAACATACAGGGGGCCGTTCTGGAAACACCATATATTTT.

This clonotype showed up many times. This chain joins TRBV5-1 and TRBJ2-7, with D maybe TRBD2 (6 bases). Germline lookup yields CDR1 SGHRS and CDR2 YFSETQ. The CDR3 consists of 14 residues. The V end lost 4 bases, the J end lost 3 bases, and 14 bases lay between the germline ends. This chain's CDR3 is CASSLAGTDYEQYF. The CDR3 coding sequence is TGCGCCAGCAGCCTTGCGGGGACTGACTACGAGCAGTACTTC.

This clonotype was counted many times. The chain has TRBV6-1 and TRBJ2-4; 9 bases match TRBD1. Germline V lookup: CDR1 MNHNS, CDR2 SASEGT. V shed 8 bases and J 9 bases; nucleotides not matched to a gene: 14. This CDR3 has 15 amino acids. The CDR3 sequence is CASSTLTGGSGIQYF. In nucleotides, the CDR3 is TGTGCCAGCTCGACGCTAACAGGGGGCAGCGGCATTCAGTACTTC.

This clonotype was found a few times. CDR3 sequence (DNA): TGTGCCAGCACCCCTAGCGGAGGGGAGGAGACCCAGTACTTC. Its protein is CASTPSGGEETQYF. The rearrangement uses TRBV6-2 or TRBV6-3 and TRBJ2-5, with TRBD2 matching 7 bases. V shed 7 bases and J 5 bases; nucleotides not matched to a gene: 10. The germline V gene has CDR1 MNHEY and CDR2 SVGEGT. The CDR3 contains 14 residues.

This clonotype occurred many times. The chain recombines TRBV29-1 with TRBJ1-2; D unresolved. Germline CDR1 SQVTM, CDR2 ANQGSEA. The V end was cut by 6 bases, the J end by 3 bases, with 14 bases between. The CDR3 loop spans 13 amino acids. CDR3 residues: CSVLGSTYYGYTF. The CDR3 DNA follows: TGCAGCGTGTTAGGCTCGACCTACTATGGCTACACCTTC.

V and J are TRBV7-9 and TRBJ2-5; 7 bases are a match to TRBD2. From germline, CDR1 is SEHNR and CDR2 FQNEAQ (reference sequence). Trimming took 6 bases from V and 5 from J; bases not matched to a gene: 3. The CDR3 covers 12 residues. CDR3 DNA sequence: TGTGCCAGCAGGTCCGGGAGGGAGACCCAGTACTTC. It yields the protein CASRSGRETQYF.

J is TRBJ2-7 and V is TRBV12-3 or TRBV12-4, with D uncertain. V was shortened by 3 bases and J by 7 bases, with 7 bases between the two germline ends. This CDR3 has 11 residues. The CDR3 region is CASSFGWEQYF. DNA for the CDR3: TGTGCCAGCAGTTTCGGGTGGGAGCAGTACTTC.

This chain connects TRBV7-2 to TRBJ2-5; D tentatively fits TRBD1 or TRBD2 (5 bases each). The V end was cut by 4 bases, the J end by 1 base, with 13 bases between. From germline, CDR1 is SGHTA and CDR2 FQGNSA. CDR3 size: 15 residues. Written as DNA, the CDR3 is TGTGCCAGCAGCTCCGGGACGGCTCTCCAAGAGACCCAGTACTTC. Its protein is CASSSGTALQETQYF.

The chain employs TRBV7-2 and TRBJ2-2; D gene uncertain. There are 14 residues in the CDR3. Germline loops: CDR1 SGHTA, CDR2 FQGNSA. Trimming shortened V by 1 base and J by 7 bases, and 10 bases separated the two germline ends. CDR3 nucleotide sequence: TGTGCCAGCAGCTTAGACGGACGTGTCGGGGAGCTGTTTTTT. This codes for CASSLDGRVGELFF.

The V call is TRBV12-3 or TRBV12-4, the J call TRBJ2-7; TRBD1 aligns across 9 bases. V lost 1 base, J lost 9 bases, and 7 bases stayed unmatched. This CDR3 region has 14 residues. The CDR3 nucleotides read TGTGCCAGCAGTTTAGGGGACAGGGCAACAGGGCAGTACTTC. Translation: CASSLGDRATGQYF.

V gene TRBV27 combines with J gene TRBJ2-5; D not certain. With 8 bases removed from V and 4 bases from J, the gap between germline ends came to 8 bases. This CDR3 contains 11 residues. CDR1 is MNHEY, CDR2 SMNVEV, per germline (reference sequence). CDR3 in DNA: TGTGCCAGCGGCTCTCCAGAGACCCAGTACTTC. Its translation: CASGSPETQYF.

The rearrangement uses TRBV28 and TRBJ2-3; TRBD1 matches 9 bases. The CDR3 is made up of 18 amino acids. CDR1 and CDR2 (germline): MDHEN, SYDVKM. Unmatched junction bases numbered 12, after V lost 4 bases and J lost 1 base. The CDR3 loop is CASSYNPRTGVGTDTQYF. The CDR3, as DNA: TGTGCCAGCAGTTACAATCCTCGGACAGGGGTAGGCACAGATACGCAGTATTTT.

V gene TRBV5-1 combines with J gene TRBJ2-7, with D possibly being TRBD1 (6 bases). Germline V gene data show CDR1 as SGHRS and CDR2 as YFSETQ. CDR3 size: 15 residues. Trimming removed 4 bases from V and 2 bases from J, with 16 bases in between. CDR3 nucleotide sequence: TGCGCCAGCAGCACGAAATCGGACAGTACCTACGAGCAGTACTTC. It is translated as CASSTKSDSTYEQYF.

In its sample, this clonotype was seen many times. The V and J genes are TRBV13 and TRBJ2-2; D is undetermined. The CDR3 length is 11 residues. Trimming pared 7 bases from V and 8 bases from J, leaving 8 bases between. Germline V gene lookup returns CDR1 PRHDT and CDR2 FYEKMQ (reference sequence). CDR3 nucleotides: TGTGCCAGCAAGGGTACGGGGGAGCTGTTTTTT. Its translation is CASKGTGELFF.

This clonotype has at least ten counts. V is TRBV7-2 and J is TRBJ1-2; D remains ambiguous. Trimming left V 1 base short and J 8 bases short, with 14 bases between. From germline, CDR1 is SGHTA and CDR2 FQGNSA. The CDR3 contains 14 residues. CDR3 nucleotide sequence: TGTGCCAGCAGCTTAGATCAAGGCCTGAGGGGCTACACCTTC. Translated, it gives CASSLDQGLRGYTF.

Many counts were recorded for this clonotype. The rearrangement links TRBV14 to TRBJ1-5; D is unclear. The V gene's germline CDR1 is SGHDN and CDR2 FVKESK. The CDR3 contains 13 residues. V gave up 0 bases and J gave up 7 bases, with 7 bases separating them. CDR3 nucleotides: TGTGCCAGCAGCCAAGAGATTGGGCAGCCCCAGCATTTT. Protein: CASSQEIGQPQHF.